These T cell receptor beta chains were read from a single sample in a study of T cell responses to AZD1222 COVID-19 vaccine. Measured with immunoSEQ multiplex PCR; TCRdb has only the in-frame clones, and not every one. The table lists approximately 30,000 clones, around four fifths of them singletons. Source: peripheral blood, taken on day 0 of AZD1222 vaccination. All receptors come from an adult in good health. CDR3s include the opening cysteine and the closing phenylalanine or tryptophan. Each record gives: V gene, J gene, CDR3 protein.

v_gene: TRBV9
j_gene: TRBJ2-5
CDR3aa: CASSRRDNQETQYF

v_gene: TRBV20-1
j_gene: TRBJ1-1
CDR3aa: CSASGGVNTEAFF

v_gene: TRBV5-1
j_gene: TRBJ2-1
CDR3aa: CASSYQDWKNEQFF

v_gene: TRBV19
j_gene: TRBJ1-2
CDR3aa: CASSINRQGSYGYTF

v_gene: TRBV28
j_gene: TRBJ1-2
CDR3aa: CASSFQGYGYTF

v_gene: TRBV19
j_gene: TRBJ1-4
CDR3aa: CASSLTGQGTLLIEKLFF

v_gene: TRBV5-1
j_gene: TRBJ1-1
CDR3aa: CASSSQGLGDTEAFF

v_gene: TRBV5-4
j_gene: TRBJ1-2
CDR3aa: CASSPDRVEGYTF

v_gene: TRBV5-6
j_gene: TRBJ1-1
CDR3aa: CASSLRFGELRAFF

v_gene: TRBV18
j_gene: TRBJ2-1
CDR3aa: CASSQASGGANEQFF

v_gene: TRBV6-5
j_gene: TRBJ1-2
CDR3aa: CASARDSSNYGYTF

v_gene: TRBV18
j_gene: TRBJ2-4
CDR3aa: CASSPPAGSNIQYF

v_gene: TRBV19
j_gene: TRBJ1-2
CDR3aa: CASRETGPRGYTF

v_gene: TRBV6-5
j_gene: TRBJ1-5
CDR3aa: CASSREQNQPQHF

v_gene: TRBV5-6
j_gene: TRBJ2-7
CDR3aa: CASSLTEYEQYF

v_gene: TRBV3-1/TRBV3-2
j_gene: TRBJ2-7
CDR3aa: CASSQAGAPTYEQYF

v_gene: TRBV18
j_gene: TRBJ1-4
CDR3aa: CASSPRRGEGEKLFF

v_gene: TRBV7-2
j_gene: TRBJ1-1
CDR3aa: CASSYRDRLTEAFF

v_gene: TRBV30
j_gene: TRBJ1-2
CDR3aa: CAWSVAGGLGYTF

v_gene: TRBV27
j_gene: TRBJ2-5
CDR3aa: CASRPGQRWETQYF

v_gene: TRBV24-1
j_gene: TRBJ2-3
CDR3aa: CATSDPPTDTQYF

v_gene: TRBV30
j_gene: TRBJ1-6
CDR3aa: CAWQGQLSYNSPLHF

v_gene: TRBV19
j_gene: TRBJ1-2
CDR3aa: CASTRSDSLLSVGYTF

v_gene: TRBV6-4
j_gene: TRBJ2-1
CDR3aa: CASSTGGANEQFF

v_gene: TRBV19
j_gene: TRBJ2-3
CDR3aa: CASGNRGYGTDTQYF

v_gene: TRBV29-1
j_gene: TRBJ1-5
CDR3aa: CSVEDVGTGGRLTQHF

v_gene: TRBV7-2
j_gene: TRBJ2-3
CDR3aa: CASSLAGGSYTDTQYF

v_gene: TRBV6-4
j_gene: TRBJ2-2
CDR3aa: CASRGANTGELFF

v_gene: TRBV19
j_gene: TRBJ1-2
CDR3aa: CASTMTGGTGENYGYTF

v_gene: TRBV12-3/TRBV12-4
j_gene: TRBJ1-4
CDR3aa: CASKPTGEKLFF

v_gene: TRBV18
j_gene: TRBJ1-5
CDR3aa: CASSPSGVNQPQHF

v_gene: TRBV4-1
j_gene: TRBJ2-3
CDR3aa: CASSPDGKSTDTQYF

v_gene: TRBV7-2
j_gene: TRBJ1-6
CDR3aa: CASSFPPQGLNSPLHF

v_gene: TRBV6-5
j_gene: TRBJ1-1
CDR3aa: CASSQDRSEAFF

v_gene: TRBV7-2
j_gene: TRBJ1-1
CDR3aa: CASSPGEARRPQQGFF

v_gene: TRBV27
j_gene: TRBJ1-2
CDR3aa: CASSLSPTDGYTF

v_gene: TRBV7-2
j_gene: TRBJ2-7
CDR3aa: CASSLTPRSHEQYF

v_gene: TRBV6-2/TRBV6-3
j_gene: TRBJ1-5
CDR3aa: CASSYSSNQPQHF

v_gene: TRBV5-1
j_gene: TRBJ2-7
CDR3aa: CASSLPVPYEQYF

v_gene: TRBV9
j_gene: TRBJ1-1
CDR3aa: CASSEGGFGTEAFF

v_gene: TRBV3-1/TRBV3-2
j_gene: TRBJ1-4
CDR3aa: CASSHPPNEKLFF

v_gene: TRBV5-1
j_gene: TRBJ2-3
CDR3aa: CASSLRLAGGSDTQYF

v_gene: TRBV30
j_gene: TRBJ1-3
CDR3aa: CAWSVTRPGNTIYF

v_gene: TRBV7-9
j_gene: TRBJ1-6
CDR3aa: CASSFRQGVTPLHF

v_gene: TRBV6-5
j_gene: TRBJ2-2
CDR3aa: CASKISNTGELFF

v_gene: TRBV7-2
j_gene: TRBJ2-5
CDR3aa: CASSSGLAGAGETQYF

v_gene: TRBV5-1
j_gene: TRBJ2-3
CDR3aa: CASSETSGNIDTQYF

v_gene: TRBV14
j_gene: TRBJ1-1
CDR3aa: CASSWDRPTEAFF

v_gene: TRBV16
j_gene: TRBJ2-5
CDR3aa: CASSREETQYF

v_gene: TRBV7-2
j_gene: TRBJ1-3
CDR3aa: CASSFSRGIGNTIYF

v_gene: TRBV25-1
j_gene: TRBJ2-5
CDR3aa: CASSEQGRETQYF

v_gene: TRBV9
j_gene: TRBJ2-2
CDR3aa: CASSRPRNTGELFF

v_gene: TRBV7-8
j_gene: TRBJ2-1
CDR3aa: CASSHTSGRKEKFF

v_gene: TRBV5-1
j_gene: TRBJ2-5
CDR3aa: CASSSLATQETQYF